What follows is one TCR beta chain and its context. What it recognizes is unknown. There are 15 residues in the CDR3. Germline lookup yields CDR1 GTSNPN and CDR2 SVGIG (reference sequence). V gave up 4 bases and J gave up 3 bases, with 18 bases separating them. The sample comes from a study of T cells in Graves' hyperthyroidism and ophthalmopathy. Study at large: Once the initial diagnosis was made, peripheral blood was obtained before any treatment. Whole-study findings and limits: In blood, most of the thyroid clonotypes expanded above 0.001 were also present.

What was amplified from RNA transcripts were TCR beta CDR3 regions. The HTBI primer set was used in a first-round RT-PCR of the TCR CDR3. One entry per CDR3 protein, called by TCRdb with MiXCR from the multiplex PCR reads. The sample consists of about 500,000 distinct CDR3 sequences, more than 15% of them appearing once. 9.5 to 10 ml fresh peripheral blood yielded the PBMCs. The chain carries TRBV30 and TRBJ1-1; D not certain. The receptor comes from a woman aged 18-30 years with Graves' ophthalmopathy. The sample was blood. This CDR3 is CAWNSGILSDTEAFF. CDR3 nucleotide sequence: TGTGCCTGGAATTCGGGTATTCTATCGGACACTGAAGCTTTCTTT.